The entry below gives a single T cell receptor beta chain sequence along with its context. Antigen unknown. The 5'RACE method, run with constant-segment primers, produced TCR alpha and TCR beta cDNA libraries (carrying sample barcodes and UMIs). A single record per CDR3 protein comes from TCRdb applying MiXCR to the 5' RACE reads. Of fewer than 150,000 distinct CDR3 sequences listed, around 15% are singletons. These data originate in a study of T-cell memory formation after mild COVID-19. The wider study: The study found TCR clusters largely donor specific.

V lost 8 bases and J 0 bases, leaving 8 bases between the germline ends. The CDR3 runs to 14 residues. Study results and limitations: Whereas later expanders leaned CD4+, clones contracting day 15 to 85 showed a balanced CD4/CD8 makeup. That cross-reactive memory joined was suggested by some responding clones appearing in pre-infection memory.

The material sequenced was PBMCs or a T cell subset sorted from them (not recorded which). The receptor was derived from a man between 18 and 29 years old who had mild COVID-19 (a few samples of this study predate the infection). Cell type and time point are not known. J is TRBJ2-6 and V is TRBV12-3 or TRBV12-4, with D unresolved. CDR3 in DNA: TGTGCCAGCGTCAGACCCTCTGGGGCCAACGTCCTGACTTTC. Translated, it gives CASVRPSGANVLTF.